This is a list of T cell receptor beta chains from one sample in a study of blood T cell repertoires in COVID-19. Some clones are missing from TCRdb's copy, which holds only in-frame ones; the method was immunoSEQ multiplex PCR. Of some 180,000 clones listed, over 75% are singletons. The sample was peripheral blood. These receptors came from a woman of 80 years or more with active or convalescent COVID-19. Both conserved end residues are part of each CDR3. Fields, in order: clone size, V gene, D gene, J gene, CDR3 DNA, CDR3 protein. A D gene is named only where the DNA matches it firmly. Only part of the rows carry a size: once, few, many, or a class if the clone is expanded.

-,TRBV5-1,-,TRBJ1-1,TGCGCCAGCAGCCATGGGGGGGTGGCTGAAGCTTTCTTT,CASSHGGVAEAFF
few,TRBV19,-,TRBJ1-1,TGTGCCAGTAATACACTCGGGGGAGGGCTAAAAGGCACTGAAGCTTTCTTT,CASNTLGGGLKGTEAFF
-,TRBV28,TRBD2,TRBJ2-3,TGTGCCAGCAGTTTTGTTAGCGGGGGCCTCAGGGGGATAGATACGCAGTATTTT,CASSFVSGGLRGIDTQYF
few,TRBV4-3,-,TRBJ2-7,TGCGCCAGCAGCCAAGCGCGAGCGCAGGGTAGATACGAGCAGTACTTC,CASSQARAQGRYEQYF
-,TRBV19,TRBD1,TRBJ2-2,TGTGCCAGTAGTCCCTGGGACAGGGTCACCGGGGAGCTGTTTTTT,CASSPWDRVTGELFF
-,TRBV30,-,TRBJ1-2,TGTGCCTGGAGTACCGGGTTAAGCTATGGCTACACCTTC,CAWSTGLSYGYTF
-,TRBV5-1,TRBD1,TRBJ2-2,TGCGCCAGCAGCTCTCGGACAGGGGAAAGGGAGCTGTTTTTT,CASSSRTGERELFF
few,TRBV5-4,-,TRBJ2-5,TGTGCCAGCAGCTTCCCCAGGGTGGAGACCCAGTACTTC,CASSFPRVETQYF
-,TRBV5-1,TRBD1,TRBJ1-2,TGCGCCAGCAGCCCCGGGGACAGGCAATATGGCTACACCTTC,CASSPGDRQYGYTF
-,TRBV3-1/TRBV3-2,TRBD2,TRBJ2-1,TGTGCCAGCAGCCCCCTTGGACTAGCGGAGCAGCAGTTCTTC,CASSPLGLAEQQFF
once,TRBV28,TRBD1,TRBJ2-7,TGTGCCAGCAGGGTCTATACAGGGGGCGCCTACGAGCAGTACTTC,CASRVYTGGAYEQYF